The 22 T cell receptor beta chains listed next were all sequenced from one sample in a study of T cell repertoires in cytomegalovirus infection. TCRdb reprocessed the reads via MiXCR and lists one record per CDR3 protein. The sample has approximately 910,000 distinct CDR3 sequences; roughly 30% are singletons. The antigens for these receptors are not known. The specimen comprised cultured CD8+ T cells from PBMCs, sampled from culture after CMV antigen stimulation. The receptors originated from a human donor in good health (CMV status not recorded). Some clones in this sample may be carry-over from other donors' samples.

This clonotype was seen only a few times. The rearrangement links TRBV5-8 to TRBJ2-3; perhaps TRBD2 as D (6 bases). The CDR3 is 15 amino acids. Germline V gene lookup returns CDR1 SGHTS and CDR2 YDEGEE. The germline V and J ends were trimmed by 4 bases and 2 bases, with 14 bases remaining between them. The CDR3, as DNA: TGTGCCAGCAGCCTCGGACGGGGGAACACAGATACGCAGTATTTT. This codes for CASSLGRGNTDTQYF.

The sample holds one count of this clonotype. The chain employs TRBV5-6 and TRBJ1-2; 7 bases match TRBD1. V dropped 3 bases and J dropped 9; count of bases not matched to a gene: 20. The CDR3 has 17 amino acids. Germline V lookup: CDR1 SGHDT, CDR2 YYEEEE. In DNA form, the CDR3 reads TGTGCCAGCAGCTCGGACAGGATTTCGACCGAAATAGTGAGCTACACCTTC. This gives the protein CASSSDRISTEIVSYTF.

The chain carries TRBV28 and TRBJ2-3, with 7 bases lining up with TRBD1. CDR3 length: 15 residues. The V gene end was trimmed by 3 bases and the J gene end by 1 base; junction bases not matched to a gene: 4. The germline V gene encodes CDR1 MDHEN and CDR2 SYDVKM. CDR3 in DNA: TGTGCCAGCAGTTTTATTACAGGGGGCACAGATACGCAGTATTTT. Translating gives CASSFITGGTDTQYF.

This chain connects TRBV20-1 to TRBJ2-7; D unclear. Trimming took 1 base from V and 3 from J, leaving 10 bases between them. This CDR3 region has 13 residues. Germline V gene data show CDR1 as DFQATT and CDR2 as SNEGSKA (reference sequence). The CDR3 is CSARAPGLYEQYF. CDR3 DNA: TGCAGTGCTAGAGCCCCAGGCCTCTACGAGCAGTACTTC.

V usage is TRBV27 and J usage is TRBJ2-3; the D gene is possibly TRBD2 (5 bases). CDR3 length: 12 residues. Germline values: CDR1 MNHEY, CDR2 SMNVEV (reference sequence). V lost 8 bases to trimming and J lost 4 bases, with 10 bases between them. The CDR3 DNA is TGTGCCAGCGCGGACTTATCAGATACGCAGTATTTT. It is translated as CASADLSDTQYF.

The CDR3 DNA sequence: TGTGCCAGCAGAGAGGGCAGGAGCACTGAAGCTTTCTTT. Protein sequence: CASREGRSTEAFF. The chain carries TRBV6-6 and TRBJ1-1; D remains unclear. The CDR3 loop spans 13 amino acids. V lost 6 bases to trimming and J lost 4 bases, with 12 bases between them. Germline V CDR1 and CDR2: MNHNY, SVGAGI (reference sequence).

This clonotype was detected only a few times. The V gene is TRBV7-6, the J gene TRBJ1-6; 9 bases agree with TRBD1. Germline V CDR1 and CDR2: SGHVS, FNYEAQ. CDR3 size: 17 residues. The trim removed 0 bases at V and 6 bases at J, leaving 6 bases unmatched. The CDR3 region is CASSLALGQGGNSPLHF. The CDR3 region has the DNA TGTGCCAGCAGCTTAGCTTTGGGACAGGGTGGTAATTCACCCCTCCACTTT.

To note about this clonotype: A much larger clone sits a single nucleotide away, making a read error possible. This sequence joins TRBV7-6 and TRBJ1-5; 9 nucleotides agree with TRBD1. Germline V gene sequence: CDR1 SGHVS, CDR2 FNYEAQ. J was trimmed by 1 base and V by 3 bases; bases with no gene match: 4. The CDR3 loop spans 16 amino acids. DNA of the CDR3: TGTGCCAGCAGCTTCGGACAGGGGCTGAGCAATCAGCCCCAGCATTTT. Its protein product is CASSFGQGLSNQPQHF. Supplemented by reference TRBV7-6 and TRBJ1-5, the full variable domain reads GAGVSQSPRYKVTKRGQDVALRCDPISGHVSLYWYRQALGQGPEFLTYFNYEAQQDKSGLPNDRFSAERPEGSISTLTIQRTEQRDSAMYRCASSFGQGLSNQPQHFGDGTRLSIL.

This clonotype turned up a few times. This chain's CDR3 is CASSFFERGPDTQYF. The CDR3 DNA reads TGTGCCAGCAGCTTCTTCGAACGGGGCCCAGATACGCAGTATTTT. The rearrangement uses TRBV7-9 and TRBJ2-3; D possibly matches TRBD1 or TRBD2 (5 bases each). In germline, CDR1 is SEHNR, CDR2 FQNEAQ (reference sequence). V lost 3 bases and J lost 4, with 14 bases in between. This CDR3 has 15 amino acids.

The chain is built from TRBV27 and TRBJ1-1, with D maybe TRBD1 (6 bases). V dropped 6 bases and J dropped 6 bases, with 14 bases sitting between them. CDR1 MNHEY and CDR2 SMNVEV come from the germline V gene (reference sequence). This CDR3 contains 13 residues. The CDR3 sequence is CASRRRGEAEAFF. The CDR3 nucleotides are TGTGCCAGCAGGCGGAGGGGGGAAGCTGAAGCTTTCTTT.

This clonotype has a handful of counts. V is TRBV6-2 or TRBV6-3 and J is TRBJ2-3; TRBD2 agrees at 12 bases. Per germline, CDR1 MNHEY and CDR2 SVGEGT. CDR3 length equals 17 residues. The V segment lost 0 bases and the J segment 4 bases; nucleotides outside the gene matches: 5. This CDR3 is CASSYSLLAGGPDTQYF. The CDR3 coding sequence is TGTGCCAGCAGTTACTCTCTTCTAGCGGGGGGGCCAGATACGCAGTATTTT.

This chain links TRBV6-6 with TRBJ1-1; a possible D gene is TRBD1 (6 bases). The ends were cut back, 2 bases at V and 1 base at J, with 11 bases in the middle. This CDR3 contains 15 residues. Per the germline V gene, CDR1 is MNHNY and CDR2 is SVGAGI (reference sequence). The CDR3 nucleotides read TGTGCCAGCAGTTACGACAGGTTATGGAACACTGAAGCTTTCTTT. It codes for CASSYDRLWNTEAFF.

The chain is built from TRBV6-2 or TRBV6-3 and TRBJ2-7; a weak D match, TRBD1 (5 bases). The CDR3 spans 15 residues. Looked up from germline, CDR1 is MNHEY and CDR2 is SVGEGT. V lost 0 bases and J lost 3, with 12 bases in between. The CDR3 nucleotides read TGTGCCAGCAGTTACTCTAAGTCAAGGGGCTACGAGCAGTACGTC. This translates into CASSYSKSRGYEQYV.

In DNA, the CDR3 is TGTGCCAGCAGTTTTAGGGACAGGGTCTTGAACACTGAAGCTTTCTTT. This gives the protein CASSFRDRVLNTEAFF. The V and J genes are TRBV28 and TRBJ1-1; 9 nucleotides line up with TRBD1. This CDR3 has 16 residues. Germline V gene data show CDR1 as MDHEN and CDR2 as SYDVKM. J lost 0 bases, V lost 3 bases, and 5 bases had no gene match. Full variable domain (missing parts from reference TRBV28 and TRBJ1-1): DVKVTQSSRYLVKRTGEKVFLECVQDMDHENMFWYRQDPGLGLRLIYFSYDVKMKEKGDIPEGYSVSREKKERFSLILESASTNQTSMYLCASSFRDRVLNTEAFFGQGTRLTVV.

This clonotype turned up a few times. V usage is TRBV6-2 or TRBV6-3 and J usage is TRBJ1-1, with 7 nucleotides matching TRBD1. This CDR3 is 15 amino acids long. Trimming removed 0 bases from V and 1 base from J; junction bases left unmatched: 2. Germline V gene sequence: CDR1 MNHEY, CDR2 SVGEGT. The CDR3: CASSYSGGWNTEAFF. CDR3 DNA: TGTGCCAGCAGTTACTCAGGGGGCTGGAACACTGAAGCTTTCTTT.

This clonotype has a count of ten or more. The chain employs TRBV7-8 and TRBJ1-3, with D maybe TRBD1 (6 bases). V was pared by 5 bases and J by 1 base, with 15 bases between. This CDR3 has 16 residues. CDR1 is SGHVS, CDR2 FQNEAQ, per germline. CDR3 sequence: CASSQGHAPSGNTIYF. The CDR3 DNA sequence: TGTGCCAGCAGCCAGGGACACGCTCCATCTGGAAACACCATATATTTT.

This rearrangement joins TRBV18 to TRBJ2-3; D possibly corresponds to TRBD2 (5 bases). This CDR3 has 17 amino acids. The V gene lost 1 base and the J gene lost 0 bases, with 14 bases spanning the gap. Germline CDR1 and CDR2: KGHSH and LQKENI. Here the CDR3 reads CASSPRSGYGSTDTQYF. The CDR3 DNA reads TGTGCCAGCTCACCACGGTCGGGGTATGGAAGCACAGATACGCAGTATTTT.

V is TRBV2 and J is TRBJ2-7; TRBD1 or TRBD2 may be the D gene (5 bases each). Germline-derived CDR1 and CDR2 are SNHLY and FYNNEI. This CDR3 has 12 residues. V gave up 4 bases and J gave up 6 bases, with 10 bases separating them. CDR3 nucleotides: TGTGCCAGCAGTGCCCGGGACCCCGAGCAGTACGTC. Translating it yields CASSARDPEQYV.

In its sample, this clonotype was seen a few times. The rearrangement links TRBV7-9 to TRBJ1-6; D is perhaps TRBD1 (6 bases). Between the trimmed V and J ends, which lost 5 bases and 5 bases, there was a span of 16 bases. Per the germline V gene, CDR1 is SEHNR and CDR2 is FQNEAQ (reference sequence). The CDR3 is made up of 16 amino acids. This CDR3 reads CASSTTRQDNNSPLHF. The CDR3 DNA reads TGTGCCAGCAGCACCACCAGACAGGACAATAATTCACCCCTCCACTTT.

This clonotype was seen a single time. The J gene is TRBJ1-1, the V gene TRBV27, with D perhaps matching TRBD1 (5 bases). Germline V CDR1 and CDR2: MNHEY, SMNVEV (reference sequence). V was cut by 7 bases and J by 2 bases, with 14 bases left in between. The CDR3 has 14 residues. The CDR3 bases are TGTGCCAGCACCCGGGGGGGTAGTAACACTGAAGCTTTCTTT. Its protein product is CASTRGGSNTEAFF.

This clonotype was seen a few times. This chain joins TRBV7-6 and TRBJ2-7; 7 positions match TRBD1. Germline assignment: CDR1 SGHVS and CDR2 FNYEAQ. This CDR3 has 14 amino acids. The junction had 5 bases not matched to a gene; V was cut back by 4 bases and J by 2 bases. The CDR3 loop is CASSSWQGAYEQYF. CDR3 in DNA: TGTGCCAGCAGCTCTTGGCAGGGGGCCTACGAGCAGTACTTC.

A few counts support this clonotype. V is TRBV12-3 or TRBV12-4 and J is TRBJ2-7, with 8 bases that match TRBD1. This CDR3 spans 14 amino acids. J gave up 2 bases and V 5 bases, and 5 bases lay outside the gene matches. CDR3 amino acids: CASSRDRSTYEQYF. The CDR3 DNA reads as TGTGCCAGCAGTCGGGACAGGTCCACCTACGAGCAGTACTTC.